The 31 T cell receptor beta chains presented below share a single source sample, sequenced in a study of memory CD4+ T cells and cytomegalovirus serostatus. The repertoire was sequenced with immunoSEQ multiplex PCR; TCRdb's copy has only in-frame clones and lacks some. In the table there are tens of thousands of clones, around 77% of which are singletons. The sort gate was single viable CD3+CD4+CD8-CD45RO+ cells for memory CD4+ T cells. The specimen was memory CD4+ T cells from blood. The receptor source for this set is an adult in good health and CMV-seronegative.

V gene TRBV4-1 combines with J gene TRBJ2-7; maybe TRBD1 (5 bases). This CDR3 has 14 residues. V was pared by 0 bases and J by 0 bases, with 6 bases between. CDR1 is MGHRA and CDR2 is YSYEKL in the germline V gene. CDR3 sequence: CASSQDRVSYEQYF. CDR3 sequence (DNA): TGCGCCAGCAGCCAAGACAGGGTCTCCTACGAGCAGTACTTC.

The gene calls are TRBV6-1 and TRBJ1-1; D gene uncertain. Germline V gives CDR1 MNHNS, CDR2 SASEGT. CDR3 size: 12 residues. Trimming removed 4 bases from V and 6 bases from J, with 9 bases in between. The CDR3 nucleotides are TGTGCCAGCAGTGGCGACACGTCTGAAGCTTTCTTT. Translating gives CASSGDTSEAFF.

The chain is built from TRBV10-3 and TRBJ2-1; 7 bases line up with TRBD2. The CDR3 consists of 17 residues. Trimming cost V 0 bases and J 2 bases; bases outside gene matches: 7. Germline values: CDR1 ENHRY, CDR2 SYGVKD. This CDR3 reads CAISESMASGAYNEQFF. The CDR3 coding sequence is TGTGCCATCAGTGAGTCGATGGCTAGCGGAGCCTACAATGAGCAGTTCTTC.

The V gene is TRBV7-8, the J gene TRBJ1-2; the match to TRBD1 covers 8 bases. The V segment lost 5 bases and the J segment 4 bases; nucleotides outside the gene matches: 12. CDR1 is SGHVS, CDR2 FQNEAQ, per germline. The CDR3 totals 16 residues. CDR3 protein: CASSPPGDRKTYGYTF. The CDR3 DNA follows: TGTGCCAGCAGCCCACCGGGGGACAGGAAGACCTATGGCTACACCTTC.

The V call is TRBV2, the J call TRBJ1-1, with 8 bases fitting TRBD1. The length of the CDR3 is 13 residues. Trimming at V came to 6 bases and at J to 10 bases, leaving 10 bases not matched to a gene. Germline CDR1 SNHLY, CDR2 FYNNEI. The CDR3 reads CASSLSGQGRAFF. CDR3 DNA sequence: TGTGCCAGCAGCCTCTCCGGACAGGGCCGAGCTTTCTTT.

The V gene is TRBV10-1, the J gene TRBJ2-3, with D perhaps matching TRBD1 or TRBD2 (5 bases each). CDR1 is WNHNN and CDR2 is SYGVQD in the germline V gene (reference sequence). This CDR3 contains 16 residues. V gave up 3 bases and J gave up 4 bases, with 17 bases separating them. CDR3 region: CASSDEGKFLADTQYF. As DNA, the CDR3 is TGCGCCAGCAGTGATGAGGGGAAATTTCTCGCAGATACGCAGTATTTT.

J is TRBJ2-3 and V is TRBV4-1; D tentatively fits TRBD1 or TRBD2 (5 bases each). Germline CDR1 and CDR2: MGHRA and YSYEKL. The CDR3 runs to 16 residues. V gave up 0 bases and J gave up 0 bases, with 10 bases separating them. CDR3 DNA sequence: TGCGCCAGCAGCCAAGATTGGGGGAGAAGCACAGATACGCAGTATTTT. It specifies CASSQDWGRSTDTQYF.

The chain joins TRBV18 to TRBJ1-5, with 9 bases that match TRBD1. J lost 7 bases, V lost 6 bases, and 7 bases had no gene match. CDR3 size: 14 residues. From germline, CDR1 is KGHSH and CDR2 LQKENI. This chain's CDR3 is CASSQDRGKQPQHF. In DNA, the CDR3 is TGTGCCAGCTCGCAGGACAGGGGAAAACAGCCCCAGCATTTT.

V and J are TRBV6-1 and TRBJ2-5; D not resolved. The CDR3 runs to 12 residues. Trimming pared 2 bases from V and 5 bases from J, leaving 6 bases between. The germline V gene has CDR1 MNHNS and CDR2 SASEGT. The CDR3 spells CASSERAETQYF. The CDR3 DNA sequence: TGTGCCAGCAGTGAAAGAGCGGAGACCCAGTACTTC.

The CDR3 DNA sequence: TGTGCCAGCAGTATAGACCCTAACTATGGCTACACCTTC. Protein sequence: CASSIDPNYGYTF. This chain uses TRBV28 with TRBJ1-2; D is ambiguous. V was cut by 5 bases and J by 0 bases, with 7 bases left in between. CDR1 is MDHEN, CDR2 SYDVKM, per germline. The CDR3 runs 13 residues.

This chain links TRBV12-1 with TRBJ2-7; the table's D call, TRBD2, has no DNA check behind it. TRBV12-1 is designated a pseudogene. The CDR3 sequence is 17 residues long. Here the CDR3 DNA reads TGTGCCAGCAGCTCCAACCCGGGACTAGCGGGAGGGTACGAGCAGTACTTC. Translated, it gives CASSSNPGLAGGYEQYF.

Only one count was recorded for this clone. The chain recombines TRBV5-1 with TRBJ2-3; D call uncertain. Per the germline V gene, CDR1 is SGHRS and CDR2 is YFSETQ. V was trimmed by 1 base and J by 2 bases, leaving 8 bases between them. The CDR3 runs to 14 residues. CDR3 amino acids: CASSLSSYTDTQYF. As DNA, the CDR3 is TGCGCCAGCAGCTTGAGCAGTTACACAGATACGCAGTATTTT.

The V and J genes are TRBV19 and TRBJ1-2; maybe TRBD1 (5 bases). Germline CDR1 and CDR2: LNHDA and SQIVND (reference sequence). V gave up 5 bases and J gave up 5 bases, with 18 bases separating them. The CDR3 sequence is 15 residues long. CDR3 DNA: TGTGCCAGTAGTCCCGACTCCACAGGAGCGTATGGCTACACCTTC. This codes for CASSPDSTGAYGYTF.

V usage is TRBV10-1 and J usage is TRBJ2-5; possible D gene TRBD2, 5 bases. Germline lookup yields CDR1 WNHNN and CDR2 SYGVQD (reference sequence). Trimming shortened V by 4 bases and J by 3 bases, and 9 bases separated the two germline ends. The CDR3 runs 13 residues. CDR3 sequence: CASSGERKETQYF. CDR3 DNA sequence: TGCGCCAGCAGTGGGGAGAGAAAAGAGACCCAGTACTTC.

The V call is TRBV9, the J call TRBJ2-7; perhaps TRBD2 as D (6 bases). Trimming left V 0 bases short and J 3 bases short, with 10 bases between. Germline-derived CDR1 and CDR2 are SGDLS and YYNGEE. This CDR3 has 14 residues. The CDR3 sequence: CASSVGSSDYEQYF. Written as DNA, the CDR3 is TGTGCCAGCAGCGTAGGGTCTAGCGACTACGAGCAGTACTTC.

This chain uses TRBV7-9 with TRBJ2-5; D uncertain. The CDR3 extends over 11 amino acids. Germline assignment: CDR1 SEHNR and CDR2 FQNEAQ (reference sequence). V lost 5 bases, J lost 2 bases, and 3 bases lay in between. CDR3 in amino acids: CASSQQETQYF. For the CDR3, the DNA is TGTGCCAGCAGCCAGCAAGAGACCCAGTACTTC.

The rearrangement uses TRBV7-8 and TRBJ1-1; D is unclear. The CDR3 is 15 residues long. CDR1 SGHVS and CDR2 FQNEAQ come from the germline V gene. Trimming took off 1 base at V and 0 bases at J, with 9 bases between the two ends. CDR3 in amino acids: CASSLVRELNTEAFF. For the CDR3, the DNA is TGTGCCAGCAGCTTAGTCCGAGAATTGAACACTGAAGCTTTCTTT.

This chain uses TRBV4-1 with TRBJ1-1, with D perhaps matching TRBD1 (5 bases). The CDR3 is made up of 13 amino acids. CDR1 and CDR2 (germline): MGHRA, YSYEKL. Trimming cost V 6 bases and J 3 bases, with 11 bases left between them. The CDR3 sequence: CASRPGGDTEAFF. The DNA for the CDR3 is TGCGCCAGCAGACCTGGGGGGGACACTGAAGCTTTCTTT.

This clone was counted only a few times. The chain uses TRBV19 and TRBJ1-5; no reliable D call. The CDR3 has 13 amino acids. Germline V gene sequence: CDR1 LNHDA, CDR2 SQIVND (reference sequence). The germline V and J ends were trimmed by 4 bases and 0 bases, with 4 bases remaining between them. The CDR3 region is CASSTGSNQPQHF. DNA for the CDR3: TGTGCCAGTAGTACAGGTAGCAATCAGCCCCAGCATTTT.

The CDR3 region has the DNA TGCAGCGTTGAATTAGGCCAGGGGAGCCTGGGCTATGGCTACACCTTC. It codes for CSVELGQGSLGYGYTF. The chain uses TRBV29-1 and TRBJ1-2, with D perhaps TRBD1 (6 bases). CDR1 and CDR2 from the germline V gene are SQVTM and ANQGSEA. There are 16 residues in the CDR3. V was pared by 2 bases and J by 4 bases, with 20 bases between.

J is TRBJ2-1 and V is TRBV5-1, with D possibly called TRBD1 or TRBD2 (5 bases each). This CDR3 is built from 16 residues. Germline V gives CDR1 SGHRS, CDR2 YFSETQ. The V and J ends lost 1 base and 3 bases respectively, with 14 bases between them. CDR3 in amino acids: CASSLWWGSHYNEQFF. CDR3 DNA sequence: TGCGCCAGCAGCTTGTGGTGGGGGTCCCACTACAATGAGCAGTTCTTC.

CDR3 in amino acids: CASSQDGRGTDTQYF. The CDR3 DNA follows: TGCGCCAGCAGCCAAGATGGCAGGGGGACAGATACGCAGTATTTT. V gene TRBV4-1 combines with J gene TRBJ2-3; TRBD1 matches 7 bases. In germline, CDR1 is MGHRA, CDR2 YSYEKL. The CDR3 totals 15 residues. After removal of 0 bases from V and 3 bases from J, the junction contained 3 bases not matched to a gene.

This clone was seen only a few times. The gene calls are TRBV11-2 and TRBJ2-5; 7 bases fit TRBD1. This CDR3 region has 12 residues. The germline gives CDR1 SGHAT, CDR2 FQNNGV. Germline trimming cut 3 bases from V and 13 bases from J; bases unmatched to any gene: 8. As DNA, the CDR3 is TGTGCCAGCAGCTTTTCGACAGGGTTGAGGTACTTC. Its translation: CASSFSTGLRYF.

The gene calls are TRBV6-6 and TRBJ2-3; tentatively, D is TRBD2 (6 bases). Germline V CDR1 and CDR2: MNHNY, SVGAGI (reference sequence). The CDR3 totals 16 residues. With 2 bases removed from V and 1 base from J, the gap between germline ends came to 13 bases. In nucleotides, the CDR3 is TGTGCCAGCAGTTACAGGGCGGGGATGGGCACAGATACGCAGTATTTT. Encoded protein: CASSYRAGMGTDTQYF.

This clone occurred a few times. The J gene is TRBJ1-3, the V gene TRBV7-9; D is unresolved. CDR3 length: 15 residues. Trimming shortened V by 5 bases and J by 0 bases, and 11 bases separated the two germline ends. Germline CDR1 and CDR2: SEHNR and FQNEAQ (reference sequence). The CDR3 DNA follows: TGTGCCAGCAGCACGGACGGCATCTCTGGAAACACCATATATTTT. It yields the protein CASSTDGISGNTIYF. Based on the CDR3 plus reference TRBV7-9 and TRBJ1-3, the full variable domain is DTGVSQNPRHKITKRGQNVTFRCDPISEHNRLYWYRQTLGQGPEFLTYFQNEAQLEKSRLLSDRFSAERPKGSFSTLEIQRTEQGDSAMYLCASSTDGISGNTIYFGEGSWLTVV.

The chain is built from TRBV19 and TRBJ2-4, with TRBD2 identical over 7 bases. Germline CDR1 is LNHDA and CDR2 is SQIVND (reference sequence). The CDR3 extends over 17 amino acids. The V segment lost 3 bases and the J segment 0 bases; nucleotides outside the gene matches: 8. The CDR3 region has the DNA TGTGCCAGTAGTATGGGGGAGGGTAGAATAGCCAAAAACATTCAGTACTTC. This translates into CASSMGEGRIAKNIQYF.

The chain employs TRBV10-3 and TRBJ2-6; D is uncertain. This CDR3 comprises 15 residues. Trimming stripped 4 bases from V and 1 base from J, with 8 bases between. Germline-derived CDR1 and CDR2 are ENHRY and SYGVKD. This CDR3 is CAISGTASGANVLTF. The CDR3 coding sequence is TGTGCCATCAGTGGGACCGCGTCTGGGGCCAACGTCCTGACTTTC.

This sequence joins TRBV6-6 and TRBJ2-7; 10 nucleotides agree with TRBD1. CDR1 is MNHNY, CDR2 SVGAGI, per germline (reference sequence). The CDR3 loop spans 14 amino acids. The V segment lost 6 bases and the J segment 2 bases; nucleotides outside the gene matches: 4. The CDR3 DNA is TGTGCCAGCAGACCCGGGACAGGGGCCTACGAGCAGTACTTC. Translating it yields CASRPGTGAYEQYF.

This clone was counted between two and nine times. The V call is TRBV4-1, the J call TRBJ1-2; D remains ambiguous. The germline V gene has CDR1 MGHRA and CDR2 YSYEKL. The length of the CDR3 is 14 residues. Trimming left V 4 bases short and J 12 bases short, with 21 bases between. The CDR3 protein is CASSPLIVGRVDTF. As DNA, the CDR3 is TGCGCCAGCAGCCCCTTGATCGTAGGGAGAGTAGACACCTTC.

This clone turned up a few times. This chain connects TRBV2 to TRBJ1-1; D is uncertain. The germline V gene encodes CDR1 SNHLY and CDR2 FYNNEI. V gave up 8 bases and J gave up 0 bases, with 4 bases separating them. The CDR3 extends over 11 amino acids. CDR3 bases: TGTGCCAGCTTACTGAACACTGAAGCTTTCTTT. Amino acids: CASLLNTEAFF.

The rearrangement joins TRBV18 to TRBJ2-2; 10 bases are a match to TRBD1. Trimming removed 6 bases from V and 6 bases from J; junction bases left unmatched: 16. Germline CDR1 KGHSH, CDR2 LQKENI. The CDR3 consists of 18 residues. DNA of the CDR3: TGTGCCAGCTCCCCCCAGCGCCGCGGGACAGGGGAGGCCGGGGAGCTGTTTTTT. Encoded protein: CASSPQRRGTGEAGELFF.